This passage covers 29 T cell receptor beta chains from one sample sequenced in a study of OX40 agonist ivuxolimab in advanced cancers. Assay: immunoSEQ multiplex PCR; the TCRdb copy retains only in-frame clones and omits some. The sample includes 35,000 to 45,000 clones, roughly 84% seen only once; the top ten take 20% to 25%. The material sequenced was CD4+ or CD8+ T cells sorted from blood, taken in a trial of the OX40 agonist ivuxolimab. The receptors were gathered from an adult with an advanced solid tumor such as melanoma, head and neck, liver or kidney cancer.

V is TRBV2 and J is TRBJ1-2; no clear D. Per germline, CDR1 SNHLY and CDR2 FYNNEI. Trimming cost V 6 bases and J 5 bases, with 10 bases left between them. The CDR3 sequence is 12 residues long. CDR3 nucleotide sequence: TGTGCCAGCAGGGCCGGACTGTATGGCTACACCTTC. It encodes CASRAGLYGYTF.

The chain uses TRBV6-5 and TRBJ1-5; the D gene is possibly TRBD1 (6 bases). Germline lookup yields CDR1 MNHEY and CDR2 SVGAGI. CDR3 length: 15 residues. V was cut by 6 bases and J by 3 bases, with 15 bases left in between. CDR3 in amino acids: CASSPDGGPNQPQHF. CDR3 in DNA: TGTGCCAGCAGCCCGGACGGGGGGCCCAATCAGCCCCAGCATTTT.

The V and J genes are TRBV14 and TRBJ2-7, with D unclear. The CDR3 totals 13 residues. Germline assignment: CDR1 SGHDN and CDR2 FVKESK. Trimming removed 3 bases from V and 3 bases from J, with 9 bases in between. CDR3 DNA: TGTGCCAGCAGCCATTACGACCTCTACGAGCAGTACTTC. Its protein is CASSHYDLYEQYF.

The chain combines TRBV27 with TRBJ2-2; D call uncertain. V dropped 3 bases and J dropped 5 bases, with 4 bases sitting between them. Looked up from germline, CDR1 is MNHEY and CDR2 is SMNVEV (reference sequence). The CDR3 has 12 residues. CDR3 residues: CASSLITGELFF. CDR3 DNA: TGTGCCAGCAGTTTGATAACCGGGGAGCTGTTTTTT.

V and J are TRBV13 and TRBJ2-1; D call uncertain. The CDR3 is 16 amino acids. CDR1 and CDR2 from the germline V gene are PRHDT and FYEKMQ (reference sequence). V was clipped by 1 base and J by 2 bases, with 12 bases between them. The CDR3 DNA is TGTGCCAGCAGCTTAGACATGGCCGGCGCCTACAATGAGCAGTTCTTC. Translation gives CASSLDMAGAYNEQFF.

The chain combines TRBV4-2 with TRBJ2-1; D gene uncertain. V shed 0 bases and J shed 9 bases, with 9 bases lying between them. The CDR3 extends over 13 amino acids. Germline-derived CDR1 and CDR2 are LGHNA and YNFKEQ. The DNA of the CDR3 is TGTGCCAGCAGCCAAGATAAAGGGCTTGAGCAGTTCTTC. Protein: CASSQDKGLEQFF.

The rearrangement joins TRBV23-1 to TRBJ2-5, with D possibly matching TRBD2 (5 bases). TRBV23-1 is an ORF for which the function is uncertain. The CDR3 runs 15 residues. V lost 4 bases, J lost 3 bases, and 15 bases lay in between. The CDR3 DNA is TGCGCCAGCAGTCCCGGCCCGACCGGGGAAGAGACCCAGTACTTC. As protein: CASSPGPTGEETQYF.

This clone was recorded only once. The chain has TRBV2 and TRBJ2-1; tentatively, D is TRBD1 (6 bases). The V gene lost 1 base and the J gene lost 5 bases, with 9 bases spanning the gap. This CDR3 is 14 amino acids long. Germline V gene data show CDR1 as SNHLY and CDR2 as FYNNEI. The CDR3 DNA sequence: TGTGCCAGCAGTGAAGGGGACACCAACAATGAGCAGTTCTTC. The encoded protein is CASSEGDTNNEQFF.

This chain connects TRBV7-6 to TRBJ2-7; D is possibly TRBD1 or TRBD2 (6 bases each). The V gene's germline CDR1 is SGHVS and CDR2 FNYEAQ. V was pared by 5 bases and J by 5 bases, with 25 bases between. The length of the CDR3 is 17 residues. CDR3 sequence (DNA): TGTGCCAGCAGCCTCATCCGCGGGGACACGGGTGGAGACGAGCAGTACTTC. Its translation: CASSLIRGDTGGDEQYF.

The chain links TRBV7-6 to TRBJ2-1; 9 bases agree with TRBD1. Germline V gene data show CDR1 as SGHVS and CDR2 as FNYEAQ. V lost 0 bases, J lost 8 bases, and 11 bases stayed unmatched. The CDR3 has 17 amino acids. The CDR3 loop is CASSLAPGQGIPDEQFF. CDR3 nucleotides: TGTGCCAGCAGCTTAGCCCCGGGACAGGGTATTCCTGATGAGCAGTTCTTC.

This chain uses TRBV4-1 with TRBJ2-1; D is ambiguous. CDR1 and CDR2 (germline): MGHRA, YSYEKL. The V end lost 0 bases, the J end lost 5 bases, and 8 bases lay between the germline ends. CDR3 size: 14 residues. CDR3 bases: TGCGCCAGCAGCCAAGATCTGGCCGACAATGAGCAGTTCTTC. Translation: CASSQDLADNEQFF.

The chain combines TRBV27 with TRBJ2-2, with TRBD2 matching 7 bases. J gave up 3 bases and V 4 bases, and 2 bases lay outside the gene matches. CDR1 is MNHEY, CDR2 SMNVEV, per germline (reference sequence). This CDR3 has 14 residues. DNA for the CDR3: TGTGCCAGCAGTTCAGGACTAGACACCGGGGAGCTGTTTTTT. Its protein is CASSSGLDTGELFF.

The CDR3 sequence is CASSPNEVAGGPEQYF. In DNA form, the CDR3 reads TGTGCCAGCAGCCCGAATGAAGTAGCGGGAGGACCCGAGCAGTACTTC. The chain uses TRBV5-6 and TRBJ2-7; 10 positions agree with TRBD2. From germline, CDR1 is SGHDT and CDR2 YYEEEE. This CDR3 contains 16 residues. With V trimmed by 4 bases and J by 6 bases, 13 bases remained unmatched.

The genes are TRBV23-1 and TRBJ2-2; possibly TRBD2 for D (6 bases). TRBV23-1 is classed as an ORF, of uncertain function. The CDR3 covers 14 residues. V was trimmed by 4 bases and J by 3 bases, leaving 9 bases between them. CDR3 sequence (DNA): TGCGCCAGCAGTCCCCGGAGGGACACCGGGGAGCTGTTTTTT. This sequence encodes CASSPRRDTGELFF.

Comments on this clone: Sequence at one end of the junction differs from germline and may be a read error. The rearrangement uses TRBV5-4 and TRBJ2-7; TRBD1 is a possible D gene (6 bases). The CDR3 runs to 16 residues. From germline, CDR1 is SGHNT and CDR2 YYREEE (reference sequence). CDR3 loop: CASSQEATGQFYEQYF. DNA of the CDR3: TGCGCCAGCAGCCAAGAGGCGACAGGCCAATTCTACGAGCAGTACTTC.

The chain links TRBV6-5 to TRBJ2-5; the D gene is possibly TRBD1 (6 bases). CDR3 length equals 11 residues. Germline lookup yields CDR1 MNHEY and CDR2 SVGAGI. Trimming cost V 7 bases and J 13 bases, with 16 bases left between them. The CDR3, as DNA: TGTGCCAGCAAAATGGGACAAGTCTGGTACTTC. Translated, it gives CASKMGQVWYF.

V and J are TRBV27 and TRBJ2-1, with D uncertain. The CDR3 is 15 residues long. CDR1 and CDR2 (germline): MNHEY, SMNVEV (reference sequence). With 3 bases removed from V and 0 bases from J, the gap between germline ends came to 9 bases. CDR3 sequence (DNA): TGTGCCAGCAGTTTTGGCGGACGCTCCTACAATGAGCAGTTCTTC. It encodes CASSFGGRSYNEQFF.

The chain has TRBV29-1 and TRBJ2-1; D perhaps matches TRBD2 (6 bases). Germline V CDR1 and CDR2: SQVTM, ANQGSEA. The V end was cut by 7 bases, the J end by 3 bases, with 13 bases between. There are 13 residues in the CDR3. The CDR3 DNA follows: TGCAGCGCCCGGGACTTCGACTACAATGAGCAGTTCTTC. Its protein is CSARDFDYNEQFF.

The J gene is TRBJ2-7, the V gene TRBV25-1, with no clear D. Trimming took 3 bases from V and 4 from J, leaving 7 bases between them. Germline lookup yields CDR1 MGHDK and CDR2 SYGVNS. The CDR3 consists of 12 residues. CDR3 nucleotides: TGTGCCAGCAGTGACGGTTGGTACGAGCAGTACTTC. Residues: CASSDGWYEQYF.

This chain joins TRBV6-5 and TRBJ2-6; D may match TRBD1 or TRBD2 (6 bases each). The V gene lost 2 bases and the J gene lost 1 base, with 9 bases spanning the gap. The CDR3 is 16 residues long. Germline lookup yields CDR1 MNHEY and CDR2 SVGAGI. The CDR3 coding sequence is TGTGCCAGCAGTTACGAGGGGGGATCTGGGGCCAACGTCCTGACTTTC. This sequence encodes CASSYEGGSGANVLTF.

This clone occurred once. The CDR3 loop reads CASSPTSGVEAFF. CDR3 coding DNA: TGTGCCAGTAGTCCCACGAGTGGAGTTGAGGCTTTCTTT. The chain joins TRBV19 to TRBJ1-1; unclear D gene. The germline V gene has CDR1 LNHDA and CDR2 SQIVND (reference sequence). V shed 5 bases and J shed 11 bases, with 18 bases lying between them. This CDR3 comprises 13 residues.

This clone appeared once. The chain has TRBV4-1 and TRBJ1-2, with TRBD1 matching over 8 bases. The J segment lost 4 bases and the V segment lost 5 bases, leaving 12 bases of the junction unmatched. CDR1 is MGHRA and CDR2 is YSYEKL in the germline V gene. This CDR3 spans 16 amino acids. CDR3: CASSSLGQEQSYGYTF. In DNA, the CDR3 is TGCGCCAGCAGCTCCTTGGGACAGGAGCAGTCCTATGGCTACACCTTC.

In this sample, this clone is medium-sized (0.01 to 0.1%). This chain connects TRBV19 to TRBJ2-1; 10 nucleotides line up with TRBD2. The CDR3 covers 17 residues. The V and J ends lost 3 bases and 3 bases, in that order; junction bases with no gene match: 8. CDR1 LNHDA and CDR2 SQIVND come from the germline V gene (reference sequence). CDR3 region: CASSITSGDLYYNEQFF. The DNA for the CDR3 is TGTGCCAGTAGTATTACTAGCGGGGACCTCTACTACAATGAGCAGTTCTTC.

The chain uses TRBV7-9 and TRBJ1-1; 8 bases map to TRBD1. The CDR3 consists of 12 residues. V trimming: 6 bases; J trimming: 6 bases; junction bases outside the gene matches: 3. The germline CDR1 and CDR2 sequences are SEHNR and FQNEAQ (reference sequence). The CDR3 DNA reads as TGTGCCAGCAGTTACAGGGGGGCTGAAGCTTTCTTT. This sequence encodes CASSYRGAEAFF.

This clone appeared once. The V and J genes are TRBV25-1 and TRBJ1-1, with D unclear. This CDR3 has 17 residues. Germline CDR1 reads MGHDK; CDR2 reads SYGVNS. With 0 bases removed from V and 3 bases from J, the gap between germline ends came to 17 bases. CDR3: CASSEYFPGGRDTEAFF. In DNA form, the CDR3 reads TGTGCCAGCAGTGAATATTTTCCGGGCGGGAGGGACACTGAAGCTTTCTTT.

Written as DNA, the CDR3 is TGTGCCAGCAGTTACTCCGGGACAGGCAATGAGCAGTTCTTC. It yields the protein CASSYSGTGNEQFF. The chain joins TRBV6-5 to TRBJ2-1; 8 bases are a match to TRBD1. The CDR3 is 14 amino acids. Germline assignment: CDR1 MNHEY and CDR2 SVGAGI. V dropped 0 bases and J dropped 6; count of bases not matched to a gene: 1.

The rearrangement joins TRBV6-6 to TRBJ2-7; 8 bases are a match to TRBD2. This CDR3 contains 14 residues. The germline CDR1 and CDR2 sequences are MNHNY and SVGAGI (reference sequence). V dropped 7 bases and J dropped 0; count of bases not matched to a gene: 5. CDR3 loop: CASKSSGDSYEQYF. The CDR3, as DNA: TGTGCCAGCAAGAGTAGCGGGGACTCCTACGAGCAGTACTTC.

CDR3 bases: TGTGCCAGCACCGGGGAGGGGGCAGGGGTATACGAGCAGTACTTC. It encodes CASTGEGAGVYEQYF. The V and J genes are TRBV5-6 and TRBJ2-7; either TRBD1 or TRBD2 may fit D (7 bases each). The length of the CDR3 is 15 residues. V dropped 6 bases and J dropped 4 bases, with 20 bases sitting between them. The V gene's germline CDR1 is SGHDT and CDR2 YYEEEE.

V and J are TRBV1 and TRBJ2-3; the table gives TRBD2 as D, unverified against the DNA. TRBV1 is termed a pseudogene. This CDR3 has 18 amino acids. CDR3 in DNA: TGCACCAGCAGCCAAGACCGGAGATCGGGGGGCCCCACAGATACGCAGTATTTT. Translated, it gives CTSSQDRRSGGPTDTQYF.